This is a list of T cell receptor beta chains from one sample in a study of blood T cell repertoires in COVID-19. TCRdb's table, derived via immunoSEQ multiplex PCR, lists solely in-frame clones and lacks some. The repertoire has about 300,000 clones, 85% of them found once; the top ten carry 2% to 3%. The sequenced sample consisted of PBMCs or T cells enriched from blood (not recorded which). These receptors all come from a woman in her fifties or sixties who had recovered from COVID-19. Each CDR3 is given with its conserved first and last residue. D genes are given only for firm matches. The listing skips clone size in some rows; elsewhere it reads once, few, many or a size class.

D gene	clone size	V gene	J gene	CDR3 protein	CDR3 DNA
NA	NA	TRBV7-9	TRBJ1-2	CASSLGIDRSYGYTF	TGTGCCAGCAGCCTAGGGATCGACAGGTCCTATGGCTACACCTTC
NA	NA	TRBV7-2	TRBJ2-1	CASSSSWSPDNEQFF	TGTGCCAGCAGCTCAAGCTGGAGCCCTGACAATGAGCAGTTCTTC
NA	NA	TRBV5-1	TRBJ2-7	CASSSWDGSYEQYF	TGCGCCAGCAGCTCATGGGACGGGAGTTACGAGCAGTACTTC
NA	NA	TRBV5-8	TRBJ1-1	CASTGSRNTEAFF	TGTGCCAGTACAGGGAGTCGGAACACTGAAGCTTTCTTT
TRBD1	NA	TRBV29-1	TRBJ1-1	CSSYSGTGGSGTEAFF	TGCAGCTCGTACTCCGGGACAGGGGGCTCGGGCACTGAAGCTTTCTTT
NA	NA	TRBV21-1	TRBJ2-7	CASSKVDRGLGEQYF	TGTGCCAGCAGCAAAGTGGACAGGGGGTTGGGGGAGCAGTACTTC
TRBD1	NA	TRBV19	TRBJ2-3	CASSRTGKILADTQYF	TGTGCCAGTAGTCGGACAGGGAAAATCCTCGCAGATACGCAGTATTTT
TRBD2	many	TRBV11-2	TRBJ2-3	CASSLATSGRDTQYF	TGTGCCAGCAGCTTAGCGACTAGCGGGAGGGATACGCAGTATTTT
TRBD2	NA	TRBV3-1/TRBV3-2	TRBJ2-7	CASSQASGSYEQYF	TGTGCCAGCAGCCAGGCTAGCGGCTCCTACGAGCAGTACTTC
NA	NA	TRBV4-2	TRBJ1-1	CASSQETVNTEAFF	TGTGCCAGCAGCCAAGAGACAGTGAACACTGAAGCTTTCTTT
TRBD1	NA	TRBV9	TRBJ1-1	CASSVAIGDRGIRNTEAFF	TGTGCCAGCAGCGTCGCTATTGGGGACAGGGGGATTAGGAACACTGAAGCTTTCTTT
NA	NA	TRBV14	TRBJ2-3	CASSARGGAKRTDTQYF	TGTGCCAGCAGCGCCCGCGGCGGGGCGAAACGCACAGATACGCAGTATTTT
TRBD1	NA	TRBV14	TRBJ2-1	CASSTPGTGGRIYNEQFF	TGTGCCAGCAGCACACCCGGGACAGGGGGCAGGATTTACAATGAGCAGTTCTTC
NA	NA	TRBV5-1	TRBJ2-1	CASSFKGDEDEQFF	TGCGCCAGCAGCTTCAAAGGGGATGAGGATGAGCAGTTCTTC
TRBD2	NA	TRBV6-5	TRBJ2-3	CASSKGLADTDTQYF	TGTGCCAGCAGTAAGGGACTAGCAGACACAGATACGCAGTATTTT
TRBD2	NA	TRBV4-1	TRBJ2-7	CASSLSGPRSYEQYF	TGCGCCAGCAGCCTTAGCGGGCCTCGCTCCTACGAGCAGTACTTC
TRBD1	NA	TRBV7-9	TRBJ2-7	CASSLGTGGNEQYF	TGTGCCAGCAGCTTAGGGACAGGGGGTAACGAGCAGTACTTC
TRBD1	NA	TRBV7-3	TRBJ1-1	CASSSTGRGTEAFF	TGTGCCAGCAGCTCGACAGGGAGAGGCACTGAAGCTTTCTTT
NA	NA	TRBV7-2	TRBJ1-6	CASSLVGRGRGSPLHF	TGTGCCAGCAGCTTAGTGGGCAGGGGAAGAGGTTCACCCCTCCACTTT
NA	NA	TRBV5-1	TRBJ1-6	CASSLSLNNNNSPLHF	TGCGCCAGCAGCTTGTCGTTAAATAACAATAATTCACCCCTCCACTTT
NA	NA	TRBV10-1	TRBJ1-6	CASSEVGRARQNSPLHF	TGCGCCAGCAGTGAGGTCGGCAGGGCCCGACAGAATTCACCCCTCCACTTT
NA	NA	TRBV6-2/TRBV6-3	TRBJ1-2	CASSYRGGAGYTF	TGTGCCAGCAGTTACCGGGGGGGCGCCGGCTACACCTTC